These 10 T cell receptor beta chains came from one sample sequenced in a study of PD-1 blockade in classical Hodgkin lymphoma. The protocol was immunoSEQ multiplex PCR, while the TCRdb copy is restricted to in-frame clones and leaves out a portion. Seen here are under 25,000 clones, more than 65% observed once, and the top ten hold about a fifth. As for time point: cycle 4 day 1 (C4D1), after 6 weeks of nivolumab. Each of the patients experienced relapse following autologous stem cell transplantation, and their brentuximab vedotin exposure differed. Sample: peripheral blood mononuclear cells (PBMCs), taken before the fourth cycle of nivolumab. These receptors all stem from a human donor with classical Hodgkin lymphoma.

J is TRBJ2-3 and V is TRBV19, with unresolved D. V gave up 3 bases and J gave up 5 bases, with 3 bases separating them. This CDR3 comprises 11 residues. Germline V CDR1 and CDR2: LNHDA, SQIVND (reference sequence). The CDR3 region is CASSIRDTQYF. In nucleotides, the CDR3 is TGTGCCAGTAGTATCAGAGATACGCAGTATTTT.

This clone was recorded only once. Here the CDR3 DNA reads TGTGCCAGCCTGGGGGGCACAGATACGCAGTATTTT. The encoded protein is CASLGGTDTQYF. The rearrangement links TRBV2 to TRBJ2-3; the D gene could be TRBD1 or TRBD2 (5 bases each). This CDR3 spans 12 amino acids. Looked up from germline, CDR1 is SNHLY and CDR2 is FYNNEI. V gave up 8 bases and J gave up 1 base, with 7 bases separating them.

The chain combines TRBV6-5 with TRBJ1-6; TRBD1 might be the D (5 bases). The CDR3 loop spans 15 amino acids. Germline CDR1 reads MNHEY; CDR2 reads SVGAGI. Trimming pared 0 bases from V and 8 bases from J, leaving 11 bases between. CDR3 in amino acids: CASSYSTGQHSPLHF. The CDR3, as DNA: TGTGCCAGCAGTTACTCCACAGGCCAACATTCACCCCTCCACTTT.

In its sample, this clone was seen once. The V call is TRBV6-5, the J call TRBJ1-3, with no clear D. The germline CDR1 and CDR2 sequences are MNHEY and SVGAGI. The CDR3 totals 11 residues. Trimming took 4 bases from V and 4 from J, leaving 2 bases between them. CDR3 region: CASSLGNTIYF. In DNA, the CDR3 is TGTGCCAGCAGTTTAGGAAACACCATATATTTT.

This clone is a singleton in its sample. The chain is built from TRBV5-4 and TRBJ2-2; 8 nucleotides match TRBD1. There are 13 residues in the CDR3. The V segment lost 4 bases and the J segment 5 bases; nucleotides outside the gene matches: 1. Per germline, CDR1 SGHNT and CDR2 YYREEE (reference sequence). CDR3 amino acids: CASSRQGTGELFF. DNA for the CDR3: TGTGCCAGCAGCCGACAGGGGACCGGGGAGCTGTTTTTT.

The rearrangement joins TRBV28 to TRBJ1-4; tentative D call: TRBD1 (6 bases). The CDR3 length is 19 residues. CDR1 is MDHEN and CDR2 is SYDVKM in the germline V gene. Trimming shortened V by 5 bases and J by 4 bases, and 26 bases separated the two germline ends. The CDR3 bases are TGTGCCAGCAGTCCTTACGCCGGGACAATAGGGTGGGATAATGAAAAACTGTTTTTT. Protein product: CASSPYAGTIGWDNEKLFF.

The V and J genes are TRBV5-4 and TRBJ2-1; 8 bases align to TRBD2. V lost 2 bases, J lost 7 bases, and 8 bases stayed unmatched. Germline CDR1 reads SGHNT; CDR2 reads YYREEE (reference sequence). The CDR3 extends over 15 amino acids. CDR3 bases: TGTGCCAGCAGCTTCCCCGCGCGGGGGGAGAATGAGCAGTTCTTC. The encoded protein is CASSFPARGENEQFF.

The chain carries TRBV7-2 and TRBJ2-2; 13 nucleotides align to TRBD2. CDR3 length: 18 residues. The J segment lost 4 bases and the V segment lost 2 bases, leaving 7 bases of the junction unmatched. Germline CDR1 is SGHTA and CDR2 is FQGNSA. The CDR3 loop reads CASSLIGRTSGGTGELFF. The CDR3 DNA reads TGTGCCAGCAGCTTAATAGGGCGGACTAGCGGGGGCACCGGGGAGCTGTTTTTT. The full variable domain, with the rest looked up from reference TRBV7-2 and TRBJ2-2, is GAGVSQSPSNKVTEKGKDVELRCDPISGHTALYWYRQSLGQGLEFLIYFQGNSAPDKSGLPSDRFSAERTGGSVSTLTIQRTQQEDSAVYLCASSLIGRTSGGTGELFFGEGSRLTVL.

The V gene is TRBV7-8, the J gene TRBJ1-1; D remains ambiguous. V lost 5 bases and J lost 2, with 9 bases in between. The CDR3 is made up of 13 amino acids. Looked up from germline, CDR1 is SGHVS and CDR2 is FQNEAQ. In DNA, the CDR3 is TGTGCCAGCAGCGTCGACACCAACACTGAAGCTTTCTTT. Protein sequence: CASSVDTNTEAFF.

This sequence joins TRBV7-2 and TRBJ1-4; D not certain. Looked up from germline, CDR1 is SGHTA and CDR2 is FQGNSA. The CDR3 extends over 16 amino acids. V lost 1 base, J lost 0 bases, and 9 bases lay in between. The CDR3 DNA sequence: TGTGCCAGCAGCTTAGGCTACAGAGCAACTAATGAAAAACTGTTTTTT. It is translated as CASSLGYRATNEKLFF.